This paragraph covers one T cell receptor beta chain sequence. As processed by the authors: Nucleated cell number was recorded as an estimate derived from reference gene primer amplification. The repertoire was sequenced with immunoSEQ multiplex PCR; TCRdb's copy has only in-frame clones and lacks some. Clone size and the V and J calls come from that table; the DNA yielded D and trimming. The sample includes under 85,000 clones, approximately 80% of them seen just once. The data derive from a study of blood T cell repertoires in COVID-19. Study information: Collection of acute and convalescent COVID-19 samples took place in the United States, Italy and Spain.

During active infection, Seattle patients enrolled and were then monitored through disease. In germline, CDR1 is MGHRA, CDR2 YSYEKL. The CDR3 totals 15 residues. The germline V and J ends were trimmed by 1 base and 10 bases, with 14 bases remaining between them. The genes are TRBV4-1 and TRBJ1-6; D not resolved. The TCR originated in a man in his fifties or sixties with COVID-19, enrolled during active disease. Sequencing was carried out using peripheral blood. The CDR3 spells CASSQGFSGSSPLHF. The CDR3 DNA sequence: TGCGCCAGCAGCCAAGGTTTTTCGGGGTCATCACCCCTCCACTTT.